Listed here is a single T cell receptor (beta chain). Its antigen target is currently unknown. Base qualities are not at hand, and no much larger clone is one base apart. The data derive from a study of CD4 T cells in relation to SARS-CoV-2 and coronaviruses (dated by TCRdb to the early 2020s). With respect to the entire study: The ViraFEST assay cultured PBMCs with antigen for roughly nine days, then sequenced TCR beta CDR3s to find antigen-specific clonal expansions. Samples from three pre-COVID donors and the naive versus memory experiments were sequenced with the Adaptive Biotechnologies TCR-sequencing kit; other data were Illumina-based. At the level of individual TCR clonotypes, the study evaluated whether memory CD4+ T cells crossreact between the spike proteins of SARS-CoV-2 and those of common cold coronaviruses. The full convalescent cohort of about a dozen patients had a median age of about 40 years, ranging from roughly 21 to 80 years. Using patient-derived lymphoblastoid cell lines, the shared crossreactive spike epitopes were mapped to their HLA restriction. A different TCR-beta assay, based on Illumina, was used to sequence expansion assays from other donors in the study. Of the roughly 12 convalescent patients, 8 were male and 4 were female, and two of the subjects were Hispanic. Overall study outcomes, separate from this receptor: Small numbers of patients and of tested TCRs limited the study. Pre-pandemic and post-infection samples were not both contributed by any donor, so tracing of the source of pre-existing responses was limited. Memory CD4+ clonotypes crossrecognizing SARS-CoV-2 and at least one common cold coronavirus spike were found in about 61% of donors. Crossreactive clones showed significantly weaker SARS-CoV-2-driven expansion than monoreactive clones, consistent with antigenic imprinting. Naive versus memory sequencing indicated that memory recall responses, rather than primary responses primed during culture, are detected by the assay. Crossreactivity analysis was centred on spike protein, so crossreactivity against other viral proteins was not assessed.

CEF-cultured naive and memory CD4+ T cell DNA received survey-level immunoSEQ TCR-beta sequencing. As for the original processing: During preprocessing, nonproductive sequences were discarded, as were any CDR3s that did not begin with C, did not end with F or W, or were shorter than 7 amino acids. Antigen-specific clonotypes were called with the MANAFEST web app, based on expansion relative to reference and other culture wells. A clone was considered positive if significant expansion relative to the reference culture was observed in 2 of 3 replicate wells at an FDR below 0.05. For a clone to be considered positive, significant expansion relative to all other tandem wells and an odds ratio above 5 were also required. Cultured and uncultured naive and memory CD4+ repertoires were searched for previously identified spike- and CEF-reactive CDR3s. CDR3 homology was measured as pairwise Levenshtein distance, computed with the stringdist R package after trimming three terminal residues from each end. TCRdb provides this immuneACCESS table in a form limited to in-frame rearrangements. Some clones are lacking; in checked studies, under half of them reflect an unresolved V gene, and why the rest are absent is not known. That table gives V, J and clone size, and the DNA gave D and trimming. For this sample there are around 41,000 clones; over 70% appear just once. Jointly, the top ten make up around 1.2% of the sample.

Via the germline V gene, CDR1 is ENHRY and CDR2 SYGVKD. Including cysteine and phenylalanine, the CDR3 has 17 amino acids. The sequence is cut down to CDR3 DNA, 51 bases in frame from base 1. V is cut back by 0 bases and J by 0 bases, with 4 bases in the junction unmatched. Naive and memory CD4+ T cells were separated from cryopreserved PBMCs by first enriching for CD4 and then performing EasySep naive CD4+ T cell enrichment. Sorted naive or memory CD4+ T cells (about 9.6 x 10^4) were grown at a 1:1 ratio with T cell-depleted PBMCs and CEF peptides for about eleven days. In general, triplicate replicate wells were used for every peptide culture condition. PBMCs were isolated from leukapheresis product or whole blood by Ficoll-Paque PLUS gradient centrifugation. PBMCs were either cryopreserved at -140 degrees C or used fresh in the expansion assay. The QIAamp Micro DNA Kit was used to extract genomic DNA from the CD4+ T cells.

The receptor was derived from an adult with COVID-19. The sample comprised naive CD4+ T cells from PBMCs, cultured in vitro. This specimen's cell subset or site label, per the study, means: naive CD4+ T cells isolated by negative enrichment. The chain employs TRBV10-3 and TRBJ2-5, with TRBD2 matching 10 junction bases. The CDR3 loop reads CAISESETSGHQETQYF. At the DNA level, the sequence is TGTGCCATCAGTGAGTCGGAGACTAGCGGGCACCAAGAGACCCAGTACTTC.